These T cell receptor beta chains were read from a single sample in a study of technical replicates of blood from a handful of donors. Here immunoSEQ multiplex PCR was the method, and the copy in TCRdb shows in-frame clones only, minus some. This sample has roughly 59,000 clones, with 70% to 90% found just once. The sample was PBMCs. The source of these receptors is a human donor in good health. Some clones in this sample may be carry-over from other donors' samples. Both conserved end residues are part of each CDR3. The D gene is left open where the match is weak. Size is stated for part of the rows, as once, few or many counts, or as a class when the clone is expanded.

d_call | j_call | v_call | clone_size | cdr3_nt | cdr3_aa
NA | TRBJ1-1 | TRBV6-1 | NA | TGTGCCAGCAGCCGAACAGAGAACACTGAAGCTTTCTTT | CASSRTENTEAFF
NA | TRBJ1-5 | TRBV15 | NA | TGTGCCACCAGCAGAGATGGGTCAGGGAATCAGCCCCAGCATTTT | CATSRDGSGNQPQHF
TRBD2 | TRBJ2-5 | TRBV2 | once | TGTGCCAGCAGTGAAATACGGGGACTAGCGGGAGAGACCCAGTACTTC | CASSEIRGLAGETQYF
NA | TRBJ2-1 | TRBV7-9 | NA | TGTGCCAGCAGCCGACTAGTCAATGAGCAGTTCTTC | CASSRLVNEQFF
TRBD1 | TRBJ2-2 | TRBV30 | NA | TGTGCCTGGAGGAAAATGGACAGGGGAGGCACCGGGGAGCTGTTTTTT | CAWRKMDRGGTGELFF
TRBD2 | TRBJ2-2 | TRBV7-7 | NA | TGTGCCAGCAGCTTTTCACTAGCGGGAACCGGGGAGCTGTTTTTT | CASSFSLAGTGELFF
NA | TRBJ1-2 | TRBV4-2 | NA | TGTGCCAGCAGCCAAGATCCAGGGGCGAACTATGGCTACACCTTC | CASSQDPGANYGYTF
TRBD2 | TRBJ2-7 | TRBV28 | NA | TGTGCCAGCAGTTTATCTCTAGCGGGATCCTACGAGCAGTACTTC | CASSLSLAGSYEQYF
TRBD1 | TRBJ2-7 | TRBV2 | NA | TGTGCCAGCAGTTCCGGGACAGCCCATGCAGAGCAGTACTTC | CASSSGTAHAEQYF
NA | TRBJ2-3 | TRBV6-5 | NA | TGTGCCAGCAGGGGGACACGTAGCCAAGATACGCAGTATTTT | CASRGTRSQDTQYF
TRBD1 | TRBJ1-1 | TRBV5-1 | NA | TGCGCCAGCAGTGAACAGGGGTCGGGGAACACTGAAGCTTTCTTT | CASSEQGSGNTEAFF
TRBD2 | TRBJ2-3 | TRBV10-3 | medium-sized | TGTGCCATCAGTGATATCGCGGGGGAAGATACGCAGTATTTT | CAISDIAGEDTQYF
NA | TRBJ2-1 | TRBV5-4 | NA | TGTGCCAGCAGATCGGGCGGGACGAATAATGAGCAGTTCTTC | CASRSGGTNNEQFF
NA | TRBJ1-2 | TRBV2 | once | TGTGCCAGCAGTAACTTTCCCCCCAGGAGGGTAGGCTACACCTTC | CASSNFPPRRVGYTF
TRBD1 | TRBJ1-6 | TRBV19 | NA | TGTGCCAGCCAGGACAGGGCTGGTTCACCCCTCCACTTT | CASQDRAGSPLHF
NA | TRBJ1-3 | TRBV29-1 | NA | TGCAGCGTTGAAGACGGGATGTCTGGAAACACCATATATTTT | CSVEDGMSGNTIYF
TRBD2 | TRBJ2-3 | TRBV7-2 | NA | TGTGCCAGCAGCTTACTAGCGGGGAAGAGGGGAGATACGCAGTATTTT | CASSLLAGKRGDTQYF
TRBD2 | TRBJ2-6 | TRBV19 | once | TGTGCCAGTAGTATAGCGGGACTAGCGGCTGGGGCCAACGTCCTGACTTTC | CASSIAGLAAGANVLTF
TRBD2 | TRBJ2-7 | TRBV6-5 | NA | TGTGCCAGCACTCCCAAGACTAGCAAAGGCGAGCAGTACTTC | CASTPKTSKGEQYF
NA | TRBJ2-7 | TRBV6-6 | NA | TGTGCCAGCAGTTCTGGACAGTCCTACGAGCAGTACTTC | CASSSGQSYEQYF
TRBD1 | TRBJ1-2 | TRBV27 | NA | TGTGCCAGCAGTTTGCGCGGGACAGGGGGTGGCTACACCTTC | CASSLRGTGGGYTF
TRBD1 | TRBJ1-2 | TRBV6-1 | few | TGTGCCAGCAGTCAGGACAGGGGCTATGGCTACACCTTC | CASSQDRGYGYTF
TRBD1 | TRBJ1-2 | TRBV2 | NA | TGTGCCAGCAGGGGACAGATCCTCGGCTATGGCTACACCTTC | CASRGQILGYGYTF
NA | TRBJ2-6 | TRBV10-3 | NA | TGTGCCACCTCGCGTGAGGCCAACGTCCTGACTTTC | CATSREANVLTF
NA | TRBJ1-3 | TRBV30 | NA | TGTGCCTGGAGTGGCGGGATGACCTCTGGAAACACCATATATTTT | CAWSGGMTSGNTIYF
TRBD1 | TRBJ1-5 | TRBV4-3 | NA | TGCGCCAGCAGCCAAGATCTAGGGGTTACAGGGGAACAGCCCCAGCATTTT | CASSQDLGVTGEQPQHF
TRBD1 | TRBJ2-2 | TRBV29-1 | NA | TGCAGCGTTGCGGCAGGGGGTACCGGGGAGCTGTTTTTT | CSVAAGGTGELFF
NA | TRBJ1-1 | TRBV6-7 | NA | TGTGCCAGCAGTGACCCGAACGAAAAAAGGGGCACTGAAGCTTTCTTT | CASSDPNEKRGTEAFF
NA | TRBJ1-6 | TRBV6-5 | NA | TGTGCCAGCAGAACACAGGGTGGATCACCCCTCCACTTT | CASRTQGGSPLHF
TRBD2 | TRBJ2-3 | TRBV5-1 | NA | TGCGCCAGCTCCTTGGGGTCGGGCGGGGGGATGGATACGCAGTATTTT | CASSLGSGGGMDTQYF
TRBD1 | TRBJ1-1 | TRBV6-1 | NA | TGTGCCAGCAGTGATGACAGGGGAACCGGTGAAGCTTTCTTT | CASSDDRGTGEAFF
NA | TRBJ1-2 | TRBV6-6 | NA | TGTGCCAGCAGTTACGTTAGGGAAGGGGACTATGGCTACACCTTC | CASSYVREGDYGYTF
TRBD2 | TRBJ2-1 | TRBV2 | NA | TGTGCCAGCAGACCGGGACTAGTGTACAATGAGCAGTTCTTC | CASRPGLVYNEQFF
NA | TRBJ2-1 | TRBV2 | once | TGTGCCAGCAGTATGGGGGCTTACAATGAGCAGTTCTTC | CASSMGAYNEQFF
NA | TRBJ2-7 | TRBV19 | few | TGTGCCAGTAGTATTCAGGGGAACTACGAGCAGTACTTC | CASSIQGNYEQYF
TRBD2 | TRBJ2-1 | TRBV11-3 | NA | TGTGCCAGCAGCTTAAGTCTAGCGGGAACCGGCCAGAAGCAGTTCTTC | CASSLSLAGTGQKQFF
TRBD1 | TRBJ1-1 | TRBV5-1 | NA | TGCGCCAGCAGCCCGGACAGGGGCACTGAAGCTTTCTTT | CASSPDRGTEAFF
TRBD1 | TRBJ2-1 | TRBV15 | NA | TGTGCCACCAGCAGTCATCAGGGGGCCGCCCGTTTCTACAATGAGCAGTTCTTC | CATSSHQGAARFYNEQFF
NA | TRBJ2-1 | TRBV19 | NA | TGTGCCAGCGGGAGTTCCGATGAGCAGTTCTTC | CASGSSDEQFF
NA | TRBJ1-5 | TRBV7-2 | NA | TGTGCCAGCAGCTTAGAGAGGAACAGGGGCAATCAGCCCCAGCATTTT | CASSLERNRGNQPQHF
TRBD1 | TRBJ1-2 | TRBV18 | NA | TGTGCCAGCTCATCCGGGACAGGGGGCTATGGCTACACCTTC | CASSSGTGGYGYTF
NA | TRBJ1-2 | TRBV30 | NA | TGTGCCTGGAGTGTGACTTGGCAGCGGCTAGGCTACACCTTC | CAWSVTWQRLGYTF
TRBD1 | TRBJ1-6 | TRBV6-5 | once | TGTGCCAGCAGCCTACAGGGGGCGAATTCACCCCTCCACTTT | CASSLQGANSPLHF
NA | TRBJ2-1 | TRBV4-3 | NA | TGCGCCAGCAGCCAAGTTCGCGGGTTCGACGGTGAGCAGTTCTTC | CASSQVRGFDGEQFF
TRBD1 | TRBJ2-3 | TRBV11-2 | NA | TGTGCCAGCAGCTTAGAGGATTTCGCCCGGGACAGGGTTACAGATACGCAGTATTTT | CASSLEDFARDRVTDTQYF
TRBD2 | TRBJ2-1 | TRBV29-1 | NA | TGCAGCGTTCTGGGGACTAGCGGGGGGATTAGTGAGCAGTTCTTC | CSVLGTSGGISEQFF
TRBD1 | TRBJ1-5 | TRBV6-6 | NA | TGTGCCAGCAGTTACGAAGGACAGGGTGGCCAGCCCCAGCATTTT | CASSYEGQGGQPQHF
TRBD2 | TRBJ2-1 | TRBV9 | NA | TGTGCCAGCAGCGTAGAGACTAGCGGATCCTACAATGAGCAGTTCTTC | CASSVETSGSYNEQFF
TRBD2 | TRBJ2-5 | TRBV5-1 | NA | TGCGCCAGCCGTTTAGGAGCGGGGGGATCGGAGACCCAGTACTTC | CASRLGAGGSETQYF
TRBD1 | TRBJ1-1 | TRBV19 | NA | TGTGCCAGTAGTCCACCCCGCCCAGGGGGTACAACTGAAGCTTTCTTT | CASSPPRPGGTTEAFF
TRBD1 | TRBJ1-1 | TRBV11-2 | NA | TGTGCCAGCAGCTCATCCGGGACAGGGAACACTGAAGCTTTCTTT | CASSSSGTGNTEAFF
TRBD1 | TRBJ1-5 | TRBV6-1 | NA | TGTGCCAGCAGTGGCCAGGGGGCGATGGGTCAGCCCCAGCATTTT | CASSGQGAMGQPQHF